What follows is one T cell receptor beta chain and its context. The antigen is not known. These data originate in a study of post-analysis software for immune sequencing data. Study-wide context: The study covered relapsing-remitting, secondary progressive and progressive-relapsing courses of multiple sclerosis. Findings and limits, study-wide: Significantly lower normalized Chao1 diversity was found in patients with multiple sclerosis relative to controls. Included in a set of roughly five TRBV segments more frequent in patients than controls were TRBV5-6, TRBV5-1 and TRBV20-1.

Libraries were made from TCR beta cDNA, and they carried unique molecular identifiers. TCRdb reprocessed the PCR reads with MiXCR, giving one entry per CDR3 protein. This table holds roughly 600,000 distinct CDR3 sequences, roughly two fifths found once. CDR1 is DFQATT, CDR2 SNEGSKA, per germline (reference sequence). Trimming pared 3 bases from V and 0 bases from J, leaving 9 bases between. The CDR3 is made up of 13 amino acids. This receptor was taken from a girl aged 5 to 17 with multiple sclerosis. Sequencing was done on a sample of blood. The V and J genes are TRBV20-1 and TRBJ2-7; D gene ambiguous. The CDR3 region has the DNA TGCAGTGCTAGTTCCGCTAGCTCCTACGAGCAGTACTTC. This gives the protein CSASSASSYEQYF.